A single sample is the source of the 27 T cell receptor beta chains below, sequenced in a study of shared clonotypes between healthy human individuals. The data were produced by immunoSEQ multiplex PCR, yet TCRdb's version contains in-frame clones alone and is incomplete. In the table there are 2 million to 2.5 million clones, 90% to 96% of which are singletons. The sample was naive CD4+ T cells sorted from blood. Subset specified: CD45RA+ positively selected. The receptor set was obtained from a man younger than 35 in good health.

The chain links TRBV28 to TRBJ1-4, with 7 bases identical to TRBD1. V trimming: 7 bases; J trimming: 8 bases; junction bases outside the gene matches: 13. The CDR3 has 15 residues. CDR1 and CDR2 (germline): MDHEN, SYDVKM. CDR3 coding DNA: TGTGCCAGCAAGTTCGGTCAGGGAGGGGGCGAAAAACTGTTTTTT. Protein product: CASKFGQGGGEKLFF.

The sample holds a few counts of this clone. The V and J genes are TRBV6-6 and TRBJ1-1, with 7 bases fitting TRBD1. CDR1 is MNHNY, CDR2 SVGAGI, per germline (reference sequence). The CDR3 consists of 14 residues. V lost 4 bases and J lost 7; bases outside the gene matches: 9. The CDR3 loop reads CASSSTGEVGEAFF. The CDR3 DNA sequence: TGTGCCAGCAGTTCTACAGGGGAGGTCGGTGAAGCTTTCTTT.

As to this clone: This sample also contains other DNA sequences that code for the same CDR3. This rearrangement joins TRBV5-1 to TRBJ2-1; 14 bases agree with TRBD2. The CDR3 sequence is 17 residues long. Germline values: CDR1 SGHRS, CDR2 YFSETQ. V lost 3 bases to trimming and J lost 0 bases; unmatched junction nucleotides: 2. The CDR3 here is CASSSGTSGGSYNEQFF. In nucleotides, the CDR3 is TGCGCCAGCAGCTCCGGGACTAGCGGGGGCTCCTACAATGAGCAGTTCTTC.

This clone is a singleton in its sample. CDR3 bases: TGTGCCAGTAGTATAGGGTCCGGCAGGGGAAACCACGAGCAGTACTTC. Amino acids: CASSIGSGRGNHEQYF. The chain employs TRBV19 and TRBJ2-7, with D possibly matching TRBD1 (6 bases). The V gene lost 1 base and the J gene lost 5 bases, with 18 bases spanning the gap. The CDR3 is 16 amino acids. The germline V gene has CDR1 LNHDA and CDR2 SQIVND (reference sequence).

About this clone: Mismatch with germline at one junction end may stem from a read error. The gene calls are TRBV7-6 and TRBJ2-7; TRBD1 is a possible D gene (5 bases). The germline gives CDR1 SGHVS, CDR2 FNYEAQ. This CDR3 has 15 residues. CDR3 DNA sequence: TGTGCCAGCAGCTTAGCTCCAACAGGTTCCTCCGAGCAGTACTTC. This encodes CASSLAPTGSSEQYF.

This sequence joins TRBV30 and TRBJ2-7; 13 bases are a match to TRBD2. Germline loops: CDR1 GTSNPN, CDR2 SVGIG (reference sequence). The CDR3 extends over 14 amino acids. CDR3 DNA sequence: TGTCGATCTACTAGCGGGAGGGCCCGGTACGAGCAGTACTTC. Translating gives CRSTSGRARYEQYF.

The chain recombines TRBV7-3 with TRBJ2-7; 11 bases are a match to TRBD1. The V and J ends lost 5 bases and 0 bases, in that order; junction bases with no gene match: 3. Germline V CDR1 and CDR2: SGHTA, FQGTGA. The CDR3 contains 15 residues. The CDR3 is CASSVGTGGSYEQYF. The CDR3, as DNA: TGTGCCAGCAGCGTAGGGACAGGGGGCTCCTACGAGCAGTACTTC. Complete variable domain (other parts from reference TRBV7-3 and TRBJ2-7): GAGVSQTPSNKVTEKGKYVELRCDPISGHTALYWYRQSLGQGPEFLIYFQGTGAADDSGLPNDRFFAVRPEGSVSTLKIQRTERGDSAVYLCASSVGTGGSYEQYFGPGTRLTVT.

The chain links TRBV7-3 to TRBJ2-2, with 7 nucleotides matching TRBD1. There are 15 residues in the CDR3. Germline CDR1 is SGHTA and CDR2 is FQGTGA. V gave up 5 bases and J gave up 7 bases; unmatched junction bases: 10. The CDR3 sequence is CASSTSGTVSGELFF. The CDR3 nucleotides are TGTGCCAGCAGCACGTCCGGGACAGTAAGCGGGGAGCTGTTTTTT.

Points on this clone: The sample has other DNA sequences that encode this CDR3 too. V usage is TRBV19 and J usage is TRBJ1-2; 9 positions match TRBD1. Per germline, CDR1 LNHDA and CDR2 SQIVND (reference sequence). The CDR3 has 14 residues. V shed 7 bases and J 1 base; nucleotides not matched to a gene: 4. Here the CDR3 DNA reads TGTGCCAGTAACCCGGGACAGGGTAACTATGGCTACACCTTC. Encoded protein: CASNPGQGNYGYTF. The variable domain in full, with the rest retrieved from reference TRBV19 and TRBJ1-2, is DGGITQSPKYLFRKEGQNVTLSCEQNLNHDAMYWYRQDPGQGLRLIYYSQIVNDFQKGDIAEGYSVSREKKESFPLTVTSAQKNPTAFYLCASNPGQGNYGYTFGSGTRLTVV.

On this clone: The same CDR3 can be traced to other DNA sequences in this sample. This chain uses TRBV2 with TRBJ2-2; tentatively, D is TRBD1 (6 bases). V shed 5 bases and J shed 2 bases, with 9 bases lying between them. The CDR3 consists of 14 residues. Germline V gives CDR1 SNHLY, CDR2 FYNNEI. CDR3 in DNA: TGTGCCAGCAGTTTGGACAGAAACACCGGGGAGCTGTTTTTT. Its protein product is CASSLDRNTGELFF.

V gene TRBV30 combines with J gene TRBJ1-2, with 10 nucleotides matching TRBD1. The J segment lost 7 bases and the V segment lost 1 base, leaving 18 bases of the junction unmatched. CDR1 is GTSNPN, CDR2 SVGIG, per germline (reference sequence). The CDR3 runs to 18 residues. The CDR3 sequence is CAWSERQGAAVHSRGYTF. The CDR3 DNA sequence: TGTGCCTGGAGTGAAAGACAGGGGGCGGCCGTACATTCCCGTGGCTACACCTTC. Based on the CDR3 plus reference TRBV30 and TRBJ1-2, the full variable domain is SQTIHQWPATLVQPVGSPLSLECTVEGTSNPNLYWYRQAAGRGLQLLFYSVGIGQISSEVPQNLSASRPQDRQFILSSKKLLLSDSGFYLCAWSERQGAAVHSRGYTFGSGTRLTVV.

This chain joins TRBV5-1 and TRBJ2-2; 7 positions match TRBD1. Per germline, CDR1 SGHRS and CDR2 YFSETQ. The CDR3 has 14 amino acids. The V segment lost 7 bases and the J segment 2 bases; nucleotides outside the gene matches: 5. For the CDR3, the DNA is TGCGCCAGCGAGACAGGGACAAACACCGGGGAGCTGTTTTTT. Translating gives CASETGTNTGELFF.

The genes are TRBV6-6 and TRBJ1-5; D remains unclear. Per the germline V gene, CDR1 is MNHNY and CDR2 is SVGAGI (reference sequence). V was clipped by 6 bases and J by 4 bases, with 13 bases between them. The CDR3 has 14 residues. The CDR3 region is CASRRVSGNQPQHF. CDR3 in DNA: TGTGCCAGCAGAAGAGTCAGCGGAAATCAGCCCCAGCATTTT.

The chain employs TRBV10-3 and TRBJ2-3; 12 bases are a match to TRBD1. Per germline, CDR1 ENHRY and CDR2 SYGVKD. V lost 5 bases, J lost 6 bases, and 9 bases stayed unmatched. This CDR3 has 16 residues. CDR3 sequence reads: CAISPGTGGEGDTQYF. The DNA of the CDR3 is TGTGCCATCAGTCCCGGGACAGGGGGCGAGGGGGATACGCAGTATTTT.

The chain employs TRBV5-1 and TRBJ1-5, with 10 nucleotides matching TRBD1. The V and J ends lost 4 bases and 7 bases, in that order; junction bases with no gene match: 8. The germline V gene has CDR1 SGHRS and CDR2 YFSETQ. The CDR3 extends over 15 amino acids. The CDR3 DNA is TGCGCCAGCAGCCAAAGGACAGGGGGTGACCAGCCCCAGCATTTT. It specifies CASSQRTGGDQPQHF. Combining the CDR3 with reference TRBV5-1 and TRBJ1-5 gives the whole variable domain KAGVTQTPRYLIKTRGQQVTLSCSPISGHRSVSWYQQTPGQGLQFLFEYFSETQRNKGNFPGRFSGRQFSNSRSEMNVSTLELGDSALYLCASSQRTGGDQPQHFGDGTRLSIL.

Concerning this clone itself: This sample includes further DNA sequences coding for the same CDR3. CDR3 region: CASSVGAGPNTGELFF. CDR3 DNA sequence: TGTGCCAGCAGCGTAGGAGCGGGCCCAAACACCGGGGAGCTGTTTTTT. The chain recombines TRBV9 with TRBJ2-2; D is possibly TRBD2 (6 bases). Germline values: CDR1 SGDLS, CDR2 YYNGEE. The CDR3 sequence is 16 residues long. V shed 0 bases and J shed 2 bases, with 11 bases lying between them.

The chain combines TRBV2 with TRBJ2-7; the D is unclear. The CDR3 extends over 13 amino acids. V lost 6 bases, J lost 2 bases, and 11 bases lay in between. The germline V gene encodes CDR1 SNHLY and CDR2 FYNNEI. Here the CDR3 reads CASRRIPTYEQYF. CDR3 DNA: TGTGCCAGCAGAAGGATCCCCACCTACGAGCAGTACTTC.

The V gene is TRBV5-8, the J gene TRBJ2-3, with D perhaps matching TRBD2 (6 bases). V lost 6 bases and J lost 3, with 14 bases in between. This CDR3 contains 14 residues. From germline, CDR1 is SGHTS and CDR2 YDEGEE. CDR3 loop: CASTRGKPTDTQYF. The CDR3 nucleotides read TGTGCCAGCACCCGGGGGAAACCAACAGATACGCAGTATTTT.

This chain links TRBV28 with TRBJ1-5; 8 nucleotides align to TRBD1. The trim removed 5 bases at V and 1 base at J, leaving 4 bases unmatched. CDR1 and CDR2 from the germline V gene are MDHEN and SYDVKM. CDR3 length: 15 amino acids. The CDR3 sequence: CASSGQGGSNQPQHF. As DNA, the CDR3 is TGTGCCAGCAGTGGACAGGGAGGAAGCAATCAGCCCCAGCATTTT.

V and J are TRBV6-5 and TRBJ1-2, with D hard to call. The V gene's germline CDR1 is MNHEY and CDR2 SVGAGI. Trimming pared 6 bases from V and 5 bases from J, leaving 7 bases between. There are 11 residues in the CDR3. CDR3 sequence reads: CASRSLYGYTF. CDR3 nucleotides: TGTGCCAGCAGAAGTTTATATGGCTACACCTTC.

The CDR3 coding sequence is TGTGCCAGCAGTGAACACGGGACGAACACCGGGGAGCTGTTTTTT. Residues: CASSEHGTNTGELFF. The chain carries TRBV6-1 and TRBJ2-2; possible D gene TRBD2, 5 bases. Trimming cost V 2 bases and J 0 bases, with 7 bases left between them. Germline V gene lookup returns CDR1 MNHNS and CDR2 SASEGT. The CDR3 is made up of 15 amino acids.

The CDR3 sequence is CASSLQGVKGNEQFF. The CDR3 region has the DNA TGTGCCAGCAGCTTGCAGGGGGTTAAAGGGAATGAGCAGTTCTTC. The rearrangement joins TRBV5-6 to TRBJ2-1, with TRBD1 identical over 7 bases. The CDR3 runs to 15 residues. The V gene end was trimmed by 1 base and the J gene end by 7 bases; junction bases not matched to a gene: 8. The germline gives CDR1 SGHDT, CDR2 YYEEEE.

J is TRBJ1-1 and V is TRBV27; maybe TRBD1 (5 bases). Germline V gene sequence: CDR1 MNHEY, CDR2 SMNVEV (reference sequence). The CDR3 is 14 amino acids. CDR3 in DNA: TGTCTCCCGCTCCTAAACAGGCAAGACACTGAAGCTTTCTTT. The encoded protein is CLPLLNRQDTEAFF.

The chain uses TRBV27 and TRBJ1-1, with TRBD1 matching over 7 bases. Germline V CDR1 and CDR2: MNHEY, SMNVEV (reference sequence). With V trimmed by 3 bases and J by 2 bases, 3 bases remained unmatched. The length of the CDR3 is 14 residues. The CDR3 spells CASSFSGGNTEAFF. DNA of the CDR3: TGTGCCAGCAGTTTTTCAGGGGGAAACACTGAAGCTTTCTTT.

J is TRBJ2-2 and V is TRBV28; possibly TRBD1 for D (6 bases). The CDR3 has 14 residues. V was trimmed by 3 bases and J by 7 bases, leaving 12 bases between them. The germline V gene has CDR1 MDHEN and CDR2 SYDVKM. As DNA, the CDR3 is TGTGCCAGCAGTTTTCAGGGGATCAGCGGGGAGCTGTTTTTT. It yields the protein CASSFQGISGELFF.

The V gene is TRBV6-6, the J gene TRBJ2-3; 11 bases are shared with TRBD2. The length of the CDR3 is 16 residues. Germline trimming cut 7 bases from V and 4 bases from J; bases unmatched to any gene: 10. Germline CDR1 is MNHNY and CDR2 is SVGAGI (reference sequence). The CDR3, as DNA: TGTGCCAGCACCTCAACTAGCGGGAGAGGGTCAGATACGCAGTATTTT. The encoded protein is CASTSTSGRGSDTQYF.

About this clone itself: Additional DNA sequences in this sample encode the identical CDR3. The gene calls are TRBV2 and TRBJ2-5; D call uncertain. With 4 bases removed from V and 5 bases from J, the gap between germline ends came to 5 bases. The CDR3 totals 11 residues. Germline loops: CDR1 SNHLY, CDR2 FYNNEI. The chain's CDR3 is CASSVKETQYF. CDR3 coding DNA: TGTGCCAGCAGTGTAAAGGAGACCCAGTACTTC. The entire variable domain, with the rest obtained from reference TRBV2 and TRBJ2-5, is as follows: EPEVTQTPSHQVTQMGQEVILRCVPISNHLYFYWYRQILGQKVEFLVSFYNNEISEKSEIFDDQFSVERPDGSNFTLKIRSTKLEDSAMYFCASSVKETQYFGPGTRLLVL.